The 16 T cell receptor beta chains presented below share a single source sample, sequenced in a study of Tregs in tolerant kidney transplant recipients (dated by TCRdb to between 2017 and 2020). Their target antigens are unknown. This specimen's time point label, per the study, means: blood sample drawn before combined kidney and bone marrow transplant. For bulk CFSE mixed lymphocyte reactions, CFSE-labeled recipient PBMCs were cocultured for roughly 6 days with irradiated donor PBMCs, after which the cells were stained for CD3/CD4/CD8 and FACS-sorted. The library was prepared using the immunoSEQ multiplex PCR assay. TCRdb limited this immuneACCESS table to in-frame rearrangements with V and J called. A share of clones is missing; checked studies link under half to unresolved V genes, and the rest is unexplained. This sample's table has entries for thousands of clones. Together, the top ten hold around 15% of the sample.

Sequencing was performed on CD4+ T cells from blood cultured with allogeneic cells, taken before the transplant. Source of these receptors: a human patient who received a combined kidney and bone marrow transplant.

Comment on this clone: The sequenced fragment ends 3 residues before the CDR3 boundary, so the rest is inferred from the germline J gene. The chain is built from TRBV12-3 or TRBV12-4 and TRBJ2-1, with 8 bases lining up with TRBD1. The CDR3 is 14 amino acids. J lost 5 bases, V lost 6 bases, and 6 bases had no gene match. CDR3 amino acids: CASSQRTGNNEQFF. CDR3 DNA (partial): TGTGCCAGCAGCCAACGGACAGGGAACAATGAG.

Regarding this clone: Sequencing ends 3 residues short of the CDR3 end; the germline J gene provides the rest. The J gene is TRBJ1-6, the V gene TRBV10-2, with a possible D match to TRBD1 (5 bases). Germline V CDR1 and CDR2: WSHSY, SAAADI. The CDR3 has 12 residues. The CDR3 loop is CASSESGDSLHF. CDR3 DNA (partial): TGCGCCAGCAGTGAGTCGGGGGACTCC.

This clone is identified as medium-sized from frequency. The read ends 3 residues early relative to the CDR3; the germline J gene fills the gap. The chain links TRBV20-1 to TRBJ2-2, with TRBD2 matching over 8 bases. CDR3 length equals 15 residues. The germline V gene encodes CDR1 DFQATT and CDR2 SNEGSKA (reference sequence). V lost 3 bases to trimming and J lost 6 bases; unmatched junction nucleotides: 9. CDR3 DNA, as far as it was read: TGCAGTGCTAGCATGGGACTAGTAAGGGCCGGGGAG. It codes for CSASMGLVRAGE. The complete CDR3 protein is CSASMGLVRAGELFF.

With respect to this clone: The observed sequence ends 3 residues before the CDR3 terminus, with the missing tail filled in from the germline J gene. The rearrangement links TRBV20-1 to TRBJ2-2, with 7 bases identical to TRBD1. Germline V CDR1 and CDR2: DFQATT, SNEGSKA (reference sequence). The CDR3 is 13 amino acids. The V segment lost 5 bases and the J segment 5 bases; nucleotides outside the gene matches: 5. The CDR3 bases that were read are TGCAGTGCTTACAGGGGATATACCGGGGAG. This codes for CSAYRGYTGE. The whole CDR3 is CSAYRGYTGELFF.

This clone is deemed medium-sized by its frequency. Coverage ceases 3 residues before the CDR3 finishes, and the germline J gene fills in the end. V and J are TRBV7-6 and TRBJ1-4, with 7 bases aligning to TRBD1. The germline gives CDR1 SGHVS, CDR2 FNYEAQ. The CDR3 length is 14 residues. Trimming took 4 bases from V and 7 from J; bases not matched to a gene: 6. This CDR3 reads CASSSDRVGEKLFF. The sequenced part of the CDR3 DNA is TGTGCCAGCAGCTCCGACAGGGTTGGTGAAAAA.

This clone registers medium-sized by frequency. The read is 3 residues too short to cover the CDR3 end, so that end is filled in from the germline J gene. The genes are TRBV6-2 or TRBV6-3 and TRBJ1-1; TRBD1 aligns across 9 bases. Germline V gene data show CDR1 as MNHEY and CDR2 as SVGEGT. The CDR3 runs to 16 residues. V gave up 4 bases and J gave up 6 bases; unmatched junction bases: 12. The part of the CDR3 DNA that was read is TGTGCCAGCAGTTCCACCCGGACAGGGGTGTTAGCTGAA. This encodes CASSSTRTGVLAE. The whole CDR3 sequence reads CASSSTRTGVLAEAFF.

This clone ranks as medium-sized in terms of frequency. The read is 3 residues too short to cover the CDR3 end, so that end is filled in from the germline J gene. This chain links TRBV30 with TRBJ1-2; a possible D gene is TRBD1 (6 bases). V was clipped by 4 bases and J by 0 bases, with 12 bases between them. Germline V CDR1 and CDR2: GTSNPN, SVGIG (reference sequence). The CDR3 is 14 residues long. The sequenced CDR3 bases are TGTGCCTGGATTAGCCGGGACACTAACTATGGC. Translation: CAWISRDTNYG. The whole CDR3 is CAWISRDTNYGYTF.

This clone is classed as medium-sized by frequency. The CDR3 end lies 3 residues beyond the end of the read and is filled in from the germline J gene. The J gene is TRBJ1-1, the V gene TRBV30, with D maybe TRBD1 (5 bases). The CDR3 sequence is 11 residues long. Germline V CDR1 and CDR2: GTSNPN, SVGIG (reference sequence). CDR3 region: CAWGHGGWAFF. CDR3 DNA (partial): TGTGCCTGGGGACATGGCGGATGG. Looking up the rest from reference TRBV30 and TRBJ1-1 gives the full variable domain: SQTIHQWPATLVQPVGSPLSLECTVEGTSNPNLYWYRQAAGRGLQLLFYSVGIGQISSEVPQNLSASRPQDRQFILSSKKLLLSDSGFYLCAWGHGGWAFFGQGTRLTVV.

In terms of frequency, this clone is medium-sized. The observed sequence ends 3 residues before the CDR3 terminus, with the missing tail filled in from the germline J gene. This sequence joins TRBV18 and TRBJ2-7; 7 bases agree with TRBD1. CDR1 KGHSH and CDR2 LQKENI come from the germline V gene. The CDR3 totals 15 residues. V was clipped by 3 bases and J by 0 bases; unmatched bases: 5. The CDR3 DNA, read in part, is TGTGCCAGCTCACCGGTGGCAGGGGGCTCCTACGAG. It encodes CASSPVAGGSYE. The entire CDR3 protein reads CASSPVAGGSYEQYF.

The CDR3 bases that were read are TGTGCCAGCAGCTTAGGCACCACTTCCTACGAG. Translating it yields CASSLGTTSYE. The full-length CDR3 reads as CASSLGTTSYEQYF. The chain joins TRBV7-9 to TRBJ2-7, with D unresolved. The read ends 3 residues early relative to the CDR3; the germline J gene fills the gap. CDR3 length equals 14 residues. Germline CDR1 reads SEHNR; CDR2 reads FQNEAQ (reference sequence). Trimming removed 1 base from V and 1 base from J, with 8 bases in between.

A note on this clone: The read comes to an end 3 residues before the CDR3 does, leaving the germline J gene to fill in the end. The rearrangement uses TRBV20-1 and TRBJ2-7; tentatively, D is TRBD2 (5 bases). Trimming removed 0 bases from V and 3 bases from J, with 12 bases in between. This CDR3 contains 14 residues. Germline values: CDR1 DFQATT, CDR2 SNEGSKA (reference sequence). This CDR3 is CSARDSKTNYEQYF. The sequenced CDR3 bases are TGCAGTGCTAGAGATTCGAAGACTAACTACGAG.

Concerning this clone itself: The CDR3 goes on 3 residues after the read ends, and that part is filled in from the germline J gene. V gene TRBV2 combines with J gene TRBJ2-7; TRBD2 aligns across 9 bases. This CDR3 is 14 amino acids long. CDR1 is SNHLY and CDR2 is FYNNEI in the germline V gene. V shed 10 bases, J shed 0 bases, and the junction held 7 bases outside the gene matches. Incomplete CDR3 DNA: TGTGCCACCCAATTGACTAGCGGCTCCTACGAG. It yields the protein CATQLTSGSYE. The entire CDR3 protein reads CATQLTSGSYEQYF.

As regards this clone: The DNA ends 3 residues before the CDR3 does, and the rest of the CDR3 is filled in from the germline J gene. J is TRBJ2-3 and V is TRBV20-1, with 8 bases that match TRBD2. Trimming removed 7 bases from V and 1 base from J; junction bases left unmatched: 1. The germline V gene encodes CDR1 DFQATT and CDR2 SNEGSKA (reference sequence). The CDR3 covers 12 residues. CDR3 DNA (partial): TGCAGTGGGCGGGAGGGCACAGATACG. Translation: CSGREGTDT. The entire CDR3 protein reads CSGREGTDTQYF.

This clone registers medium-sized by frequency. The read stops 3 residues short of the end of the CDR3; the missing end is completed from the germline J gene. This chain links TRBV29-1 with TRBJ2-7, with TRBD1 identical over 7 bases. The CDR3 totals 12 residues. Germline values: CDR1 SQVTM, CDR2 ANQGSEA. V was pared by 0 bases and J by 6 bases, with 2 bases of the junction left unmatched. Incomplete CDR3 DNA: TGCAGCGTTGAAGAGGCAGGGGGCGAG. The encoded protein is CSVEEAGGE. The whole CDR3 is CSVEEAGGEQYF.

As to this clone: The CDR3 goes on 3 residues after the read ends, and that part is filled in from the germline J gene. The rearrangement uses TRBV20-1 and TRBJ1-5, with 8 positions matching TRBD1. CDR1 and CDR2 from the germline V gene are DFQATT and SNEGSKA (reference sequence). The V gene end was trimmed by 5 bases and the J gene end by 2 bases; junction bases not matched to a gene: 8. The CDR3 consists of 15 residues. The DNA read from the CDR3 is TGCAGTGCTGGGGGACAGGCCGGGGGCAATCAGCCC. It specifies CSAGGQAGGNQP. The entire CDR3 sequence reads CSAGGQAGGNQPQHF.

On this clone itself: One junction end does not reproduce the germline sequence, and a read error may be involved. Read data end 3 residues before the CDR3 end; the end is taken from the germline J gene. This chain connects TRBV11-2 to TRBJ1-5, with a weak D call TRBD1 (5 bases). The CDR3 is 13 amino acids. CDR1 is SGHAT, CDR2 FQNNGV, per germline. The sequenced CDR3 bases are TGTGCCAGCAGCGTAGACAGAAATCAGCCC. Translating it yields CASSVDRNQP. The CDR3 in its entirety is CASSVDRNQPQHF.